This passage covers 8 T cell receptor beta chains from one sample sequenced in a study of blood T cell repertoires in COVID-19. The repertoire was sequenced with immunoSEQ multiplex PCR; TCRdb's copy has only in-frame clones and lacks some. The sample has roughly 150,000 clones; around 80% are singletons. Sequencing input: peripheral blood. The receptors come from a man in his sixties with acute or convalescent COVID-19.

In DNA form, the CDR3 reads TGTGCCAGCAGTCAAGGAGGGCTTAATTCACCCCTCCACTTT. This encodes CASSQGGLNSPLHF. The J gene is TRBJ1-6, the V gene TRBV6-2 or TRBV6-3; D unresolved. The length of the CDR3 is 14 residues. V shed 5 bases and J shed 6 bases, with 11 bases lying between them. From germline, CDR1 is MNHEY and CDR2 SVGEGT.

The chain carries TRBV24-1 and TRBJ1-5, with D possibly matching TRBD1 (5 bases). Per the germline V gene, CDR1 is KGHDR and CDR2 is SFDVKD. The CDR3 is made up of 17 amino acids. V lost 3 bases and J 2 bases, leaving 16 bases between the germline ends. CDR3 nucleotides: TGTGCCACCAGTGATGGCGGGACGGTTGGGGGCAATCAGCCCCAGCATTTT. The encoded protein is CATSDGGTVGGNQPQHF.

The chain employs TRBV29-1 and TRBJ2-1; 7 bases map to TRBD1. Germline-derived CDR1 and CDR2 are SQVTM and ANQGSEA. This CDR3 contains 16 residues. Trimming at V came to 3 bases and at J to 0 bases, leaving 8 bases not matched to a gene. In DNA, the CDR3 is TGCAGCGTTGAGGTCTTTCGACAGGGCTCCTACAATGAGCAGTTCTTC. It is translated as CSVEVFRQGSYNEQFF.

This clone came up once. The V call is TRBV5-4, the J call TRBJ1-6, with D maybe TRBD1 (6 bases). The V and J ends lost 5 bases and 6 bases respectively, with 12 bases between them. This CDR3 has 14 residues. Looked up from germline, CDR1 is SGHNT and CDR2 is YYREEE (reference sequence). In nucleotides, the CDR3 is TGTGCCAGCAGGAAACAGGGACCTAATTCACCCCTCCACTTT. Its translation is CASRKQGPNSPLHF. The whole variable domain, remainder taken from reference TRBV5-4 and TRBJ1-6, is ETGVTQSPTHLIKTRGQQVTLRCSSQSGHNTVSWYQQALGQGPQFIFQYYREEENGRGNFPPRFSGLQFPNYSSELNVNALELDDSALYLCASRKQGPNSPLHFGNGTRLTVT.

This chain links TRBV27 with TRBJ1-4; 9 nucleotides line up with TRBD1. V lost 5 bases and J lost 7; bases outside the gene matches: 8. CDR1 and CDR2 (germline): MNHEY, SMNVEV (reference sequence). CDR3 length equals 15 residues. Here the CDR3 DNA reads TGTGCCAGCAGTCCTCTAGGGACAGGGATTGAAAAACTGTTTTTT. It specifies CASSPLGTGIEKLFF.

The sample holds one count of this clone. The chain combines TRBV5-6 with TRBJ2-7, with D uncertain. CDR3 length equals 12 residues. The germline CDR1 and CDR2 sequences are SGHDT and YYEEEE. Trimming shortened V by 4 bases and J by 13 bases, and 18 bases separated the two germline ends. CDR3 sequence (DNA): TGTGCCAGCAGCCCCGGTATGGCAGGTTTATACTTC. It is translated as CASSPGMAGLYF.

The chain is built from TRBV7-2 and TRBJ2-4, with D maybe TRBD2 (6 bases). The CDR3 is 16 amino acids. Trimming shortened V by 4 bases and J by 4 bases, and 17 bases separated the two germline ends. The germline gives CDR1 SGHTA, CDR2 FQGNSA. CDR3 DNA: TGTGCCAGCAGCTCCAACCCCCTGGCGGGGAAAAACATTCAGTACTTC. Its translation: CASSSNPLAGKNIQYF. Full variable domain (outside the CDR3, taken from reference TRBV7-2 and TRBJ2-4): GAGVSQSPSNKVTEKGKDVELRCDPISGHTALYWYRQSLGQGLEFLIYFQGNSAPDKSGLPSDRFSAERTGGSVSTLTIQRTQQEDSAVYLCASSSNPLAGKNIQYFGAGTRLSVL.

The chain carries TRBV9 and TRBJ2-7; 9 bases match TRBD1. J gave up 5 bases and V 1 base, and 13 bases lay outside the gene matches. CDR1 SGDLS and CDR2 YYNGEE come from the germline V gene. This CDR3 comprises 17 residues. In DNA, the CDR3 is TGTGCCAGCAGCGTAAGGGCCCAGGACAGGGGTATGAACGAGCAGTACTTC. This translates into CASSVRAQDRGMNEQYF. The full variable domain, rest sourced from reference TRBV9 and TRBJ2-7, is DSGVTQTPKHLITATGQRVTLRCSPRSGDLSVYWYQQSLDQGLQFLIQYYNGEERAKGNILERFSAQQFPDLHSELNLSSLELGDSALYFCASSVRAQDRGMNEQYFGPGTRLTVT.